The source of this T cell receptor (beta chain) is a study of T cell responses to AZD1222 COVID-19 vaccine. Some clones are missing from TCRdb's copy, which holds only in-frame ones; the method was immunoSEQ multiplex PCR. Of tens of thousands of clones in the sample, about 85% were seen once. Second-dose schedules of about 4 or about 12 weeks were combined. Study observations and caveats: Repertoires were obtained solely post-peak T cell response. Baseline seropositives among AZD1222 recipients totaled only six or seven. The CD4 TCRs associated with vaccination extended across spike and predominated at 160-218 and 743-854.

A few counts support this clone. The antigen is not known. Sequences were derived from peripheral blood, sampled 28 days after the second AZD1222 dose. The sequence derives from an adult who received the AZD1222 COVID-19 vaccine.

CDR3 nucleotides: TGTGCCAGTAGTAGCAAGAGGGATCAGCCCCAGCATTTT. The encoded protein is CASSSKRDQPQHF. V and J are TRBV19 and TRBJ1-5; D ambiguous. The V and J ends lost 4 bases and 5 bases respectively, with 9 bases between them. The CDR3 extends over 13 amino acids. Germline values: CDR1 LNHDA, CDR2 SQIVND (reference sequence).